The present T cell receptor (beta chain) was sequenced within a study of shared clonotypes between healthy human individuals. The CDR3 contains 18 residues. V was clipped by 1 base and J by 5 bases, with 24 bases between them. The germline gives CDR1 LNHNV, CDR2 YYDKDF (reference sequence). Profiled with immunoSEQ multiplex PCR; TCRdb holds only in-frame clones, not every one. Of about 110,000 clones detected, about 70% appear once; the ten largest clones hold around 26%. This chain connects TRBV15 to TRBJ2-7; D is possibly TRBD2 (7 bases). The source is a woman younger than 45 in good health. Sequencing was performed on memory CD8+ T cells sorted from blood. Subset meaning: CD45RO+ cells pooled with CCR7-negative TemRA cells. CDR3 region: CATSRGSGAGEFLNEQYF. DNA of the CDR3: TGTGCCACCAGCAGAGGATCGGGGGCGGGAGAGTTCCTAAACGAGCAGTACTTC.